These 31 T cell receptor beta chains share one sample of origin, sequenced in a study of shared clonotypes between healthy human individuals. The method was immunoSEQ multiplex PCR; TCRdb's version includes in-frame clones alone and lacks a portion of them. This sample has some 240,000 clones; over 50% occur once, and the top ten carry 8.5% to 14%. The sequencing input was memory CD4+ T cells sorted from blood. The subset denotes: CD45RA-negative fraction. All receptors come from a man between 25 and 39 years old in good health.

About this clone: Possible read error: a much larger clone is one base away. The sample holds other DNA sequences that translate to the same CDR3. This chain uses TRBV2 with TRBJ1-2; a possible D gene is TRBD1 (5 bases). Germline V gene sequence: CDR1 SNHLY, CDR2 FYNNEI. V lost 3 bases and J 8 bases, leaving 16 bases between the germline ends. The CDR3 sequence is 14 residues long. Written as DNA, the CDR3 is TGTGCCAGCAGTGACAGAAGGTTGGGGGGGGGCTACACCTTC. It specifies CASSDRRLGGGYTF.

The chain employs TRBV6-1 and TRBJ2-1; the match to TRBD2 covers 9 bases. J was trimmed by 12 bases and V by 2 bases; bases with no gene match: 11. CDR3 length: 15 residues. Germline assignment: CDR1 MNHNS and CDR2 SASEGT. CDR3 residues: CASSERRGRVFVQFF. CDR3 nucleotides: TGTGCCAGCAGTGAACGTCGCGGGAGGGTGTTTGTGCAGTTCTTC.

The chain recombines TRBV7-8 with TRBJ2-3; D perhaps matches TRBD2 (6 bases). The CDR3 has 15 amino acids. Trimming shortened V by 5 bases and J by 2 bases, and 14 bases separated the two germline ends. Germline loops: CDR1 SGHVS, CDR2 FQNEAQ. Here the CDR3 reads CASSPTSRNTDTQYF. The CDR3 DNA reads TGTGCCAGCAGCCCCACTAGCAGAAACACAGATACGCAGTATTTT.

The V gene is TRBV11-2, the J gene TRBJ2-3; tentatively, D is TRBD1 or TRBD2 (7 bases each). The germline V gene has CDR1 SGHAT and CDR2 FQNNGV. With 2 bases removed from V and 3 bases from J, the gap between germline ends came to 15 bases. The CDR3 has 16 amino acids. CDR3 in DNA: TGTGCCAGCAGCTTAATCCAGGGGGGGTCTACAGATACGCAGTATTTT. It encodes CASSLIQGGSTDTQYF.

The chain has TRBV27 and TRBJ2-1; unclear D gene. The germline CDR1 and CDR2 sequences are MNHEY and SMNVEV (reference sequence). The CDR3 extends over 16 amino acids. V was pared by 2 bases and J by 0 bases, with 11 bases between. CDR3 in amino acids: CASSLTGRSSYNEQFF. DNA for the CDR3: TGTGCCAGCAGTTTAACTGGGCGGAGCTCCTACAATGAGCAGTTCTTC.

This clone has only a few counts. This same CDR3 is encoded by further DNA sequences in the sample. The J gene is TRBJ2-1, the V gene TRBV9, with 8 bases that match TRBD1. CDR1 and CDR2 (germline): SGDLS, YYNGEE. The V segment lost 3 bases and the J segment 5 bases; nucleotides outside the gene matches: 1. The CDR3 runs 13 residues. The CDR3, as DNA: TGTGCCAGCAGCGAACAGGGGGACAATGAGCAGTTCTTC. This gives the protein CASSEQGDNEQFF.

V and J are TRBV15 and TRBJ2-3, with 7 bases fitting TRBD2. Germline CDR1 LNHNV, CDR2 YYDKDF (reference sequence). The CDR3 contains 14 residues. Trimming at V came to 1 base and at J to 6 bases, leaving 4 bases not matched to a gene. Here the CDR3 reads CATSRGAGGDTQYF. The CDR3 bases are TGTGCCACCAGCAGAGGTGCCGGGGGGGATACGCAGTATTTT.

This rearrangement joins TRBV11-1 to TRBJ1-3; 7 positions match TRBD1. Germline-derived CDR1 and CDR2 are SGHAT and FQDESV (reference sequence). This CDR3 is built from 14 residues. V shed 4 bases, J shed 6 bases, and the junction held 6 bases outside the gene matches. In DNA form, the CDR3 reads TGTGCCAGCAGCTCCCCGGGGACAGAAAACACCATATATTTT. Protein sequence: CASSSPGTENTIYF.

The chain combines TRBV7-9 with TRBJ2-3; D is uncertain. Germline lookup yields CDR1 SEHNR and CDR2 FQNEAQ (reference sequence). The CDR3 is made up of 15 amino acids. V lost 2 bases to trimming and J lost 2 bases, with 11 bases between them. CDR3 sequence: CASSLKGRATDTQYF. The CDR3 DNA is TGTGCCAGCAGCTTAAAAGGTCGGGCCACAGATACGCAGTATTTT.

CDR3 region: CASSSWQGGTGELFF. As DNA, the CDR3 is TGCGCCTCCTCCTCATGGCAGGGGGGCACCGGGGAGCTGTTTTTT. This chain links TRBV4-3 with TRBJ2-2; possibly TRBD1 for D (7 bases). The germline V gene encodes CDR1 LGHNA and CDR2 YSLEER. The CDR3 has 15 amino acids. V lost 11 bases and J lost 4, with 20 bases in between.

In this sample, this clone turned up a few times. This chain joins TRBV5-8 and TRBJ2-1; TRBD2 aligns across 12 bases. Looked up from germline, CDR1 is SGHTS and CDR2 is YDEGEE. V lost 1 base to trimming and J lost 0 bases; unmatched junction nucleotides: 8. This CDR3 comprises 19 residues. The CDR3 here is CASSLKGLAGGSSYNEQFF. In DNA, the CDR3 is TGTGCCAGCAGCTTGAAGGGACTAGCGGGTGGAAGCTCCTACAATGAGCAGTTCTTC.

V is TRBV29-1 and J is TRBJ2-7; TRBD2 agrees at 12 bases. V trimming: 5 bases; J trimming: 4 bases; junction bases outside the gene matches: 3. Germline V lookup: CDR1 SQVTM, CDR2 ANQGSEA. The CDR3 loop spans 13 amino acids. The DNA of the CDR3 is TGCAGCGTTCGGCTAGCGGGAGGGTACGAGCAGTACTTC. It specifies CSVRLAGGYEQYF.

This clone is a singleton in its sample. J is TRBJ2-7 and V is TRBV18; the D gene is possibly TRBD2 (7 bases). CDR1 KGHSH and CDR2 LQKENI come from the germline V gene. Trimming cost V 3 bases and J 0 bases, with 12 bases left between them. The CDR3 extends over 15 amino acids. This chain's CDR3 is CASSPGGGSSYEQYF. In DNA form, the CDR3 reads TGTGCCAGCTCACCGGGAGGGGGGAGCTCCTACGAGCAGTACTTC.

The chain recombines TRBV7-8 with TRBJ2-1; D possibly uses TRBD1 or TRBD2 (5 bases each). Germline CDR1 reads SGHVS; CDR2 reads FQNEAQ. With 8 bases removed from V and 7 bases from J, the gap between germline ends came to 18 bases. This CDR3 has 14 residues. The CDR3 reads CASRAGTQTNEQFF. The CDR3 bases are TGTGCCAGCCGAGCCGGGACGCAAACTAATGAGCAGTTCTTC.

As DNA, the CDR3 is TGTGCCAGCACGCGATCAAGCTCCTACAATGAGCAGTTCTTC. This sequence encodes CASTRSSSYNEQFF. The chain uses TRBV28 and TRBJ2-1; the D is unclear. Germline V gene lookup returns CDR1 MDHEN and CDR2 SYDVKM. The CDR3 has 14 amino acids. V was cut by 7 bases and J by 0 bases, with 10 bases left in between.

The rearrangement joins TRBV5-4 to TRBJ2-3; D possibly matches TRBD1 or TRBD2 (5 bases each). Germline CDR1 reads SGHNT; CDR2 reads YYREEE (reference sequence). The V and J ends lost 4 bases and 0 bases respectively, with 9 bases between them. This CDR3 is 14 amino acids long. The CDR3 DNA reads as TGTGCCAGCAGCCGGGACCGCAGCACAGATACGCAGTATTTT. Its protein product is CASSRDRSTDTQYF.

The gene calls are TRBV5-4 and TRBJ2-6; 9 nucleotides match TRBD1. This CDR3 spans 18 amino acids. Germline-derived CDR1 and CDR2 are SGHNT and YYREEE (reference sequence). V trimming: 2 bases; J trimming: 1 base; junction bases outside the gene matches: 7. Here the CDR3 DNA reads TGTGCCAGCAGCTTTCCCGGGACAGGGATTTCTGGGGCCAACGTCCTGACTTTC. Its protein is CASSFPGTGISGANVLTF.

This clone was detected a few times. The chain has TRBV18 and TRBJ1-1; D ambiguous. This CDR3 has 14 amino acids. Germline V gives CDR1 KGHSH, CDR2 LQKENI. V lost 2 bases and J lost 7, with 14 bases in between. The CDR3 DNA reads as TGTGCCAGCTCACCAAACCTCGGGAATTTTGAAGCTTTCTTT. Its protein product is CASSPNLGNFEAFF. Full variable domain (remainder filled in from reference TRBV18 and TRBJ1-1): NAGVMQNPRHLVRRRGQEARLRCSPMKGHSHVYWYRQLPEEGLKFMVYLQKENIIDESGMPKERFSAEFPKEGPSILRIQQVVRGDSAAYFCASSPNLGNFEAFFGQGTRLTVV.

For this clone: A read error likely explains this, since a far larger clone differs by one base. V and J are TRBV28 and TRBJ1-5; 10 bases align to TRBD1. V lost 3 bases and J lost 5; bases outside the gene matches: 1. The CDR3 covers 14 residues. Germline values: CDR1 MDHEN, CDR2 SYDVKM. CDR3 nucleotide sequence: TGTGCCAGCAGTTTTGACAGGGGGCATCAGCCCCAGCATTTT. The encoded protein is CASSFDRGHQPQHF.

The chain recombines TRBV19 with TRBJ2-3; 11 positions match TRBD2. The CDR3 is 14 amino acids. J was trimmed by 3 bases and V by 10 bases; bases with no gene match: 6. Germline CDR1 is LNHDA and CDR2 is SQIVND (reference sequence). For the CDR3, the DNA is TGTGCCACCATTCCTAGCGGGAGGACAGATACGCAGTATTTT. It yields the protein CATIPSGRTDTQYF.

There are many counts of this clone. This chain connects TRBV2 to TRBJ2-6; D gene uncertain. Trimming pared 9 bases from V and 0 bases from J, leaving 9 bases between. The V gene's germline CDR1 is SNHLY and CDR2 FYNNEI. The CDR3 spans 14 residues. CDR3 nucleotides: TGTGCCAGACAATTGGACTCTGGGGCCAACGTCCTGACTTTC. It translates to CARQLDSGANVLTF.

V is TRBV19 and J is TRBJ2-5; 12 bases agree with TRBD2. The J segment lost 2 bases and the V segment lost 5 bases, leaving 6 bases of the junction unmatched. The CDR3 has 16 amino acids. The germline gives CDR1 LNHDA, CDR2 SQIVND (reference sequence). The DNA of the CDR3 is TGTGCCAGTAGTTCCGGGACTAGCGGGCGACAAGAGACCCAGTACTTC. Translation: CASSSGTSGRQETQYF.

The chain uses TRBV5-6 and TRBJ2-6; D uncertain. Trimming took 4 bases from V and 0 from J, leaving 20 bases between them. The CDR3 has 19 residues. Per germline, CDR1 SGHDT and CDR2 YYEEEE. The CDR3 reads CASSPNRGSFSSGANVLTF. In DNA, the CDR3 is TGTGCCAGCAGCCCTAACAGAGGCAGCTTTTCCTCTGGGGCCAACGTCCTGACTTTC.

This clone was detected a few times. The V call is TRBV9, the J call TRBJ2-3; TRBD1 matches 10 bases. V lost 4 bases, J lost 5 bases, and 4 bases stayed unmatched. This CDR3 has 14 amino acids. In germline, CDR1 is SGDLS, CDR2 YYNGEE. DNA for the CDR3: TGTGCCAGCAGCCCCAGGACAGGGGGAGATACGCAGTATTTT. Its protein is CASSPRTGGDTQYF.

On this clone: Other nucleotide sequences from this sample produce the same CDR3. The chain employs TRBV2 and TRBJ2-1; 11 bases match TRBD2. This CDR3 has 15 amino acids. Germline CDR1 SNHLY, CDR2 FYNNEI. Unmatched junction bases numbered 2, after V lost 4 bases and J lost 3 bases. The DNA of the CDR3 is TGTGCCAGCAGTGCAGGACTAGCGGGCTACAATGAGCAGTTCTTC. Its translation is CASSAGLAGYNEQFF.

Only one count was recorded for this clone. The chain recombines TRBV5-1 with TRBJ2-2; 8 bases line up with TRBD2. There are 15 residues in the CDR3. Trimming cost V 1 base and J 4 bases; bases outside gene matches: 3. Germline CDR1 reads SGHRS; CDR2 reads YFSETQ. The DNA of the CDR3 is TGCGCCAGCAGCTTGACTAGCGGCCGCACCGGGGAGCTGTTTTTT. Its translation: CASSLTSGRTGELFF.

The chain joins TRBV5-5 to TRBJ2-5, with D unclear. The V gene lost 1 base and the J gene lost 5 bases, with 12 bases spanning the gap. The CDR3 runs to 14 residues. Germline assignment: CDR1 SGHKS and CDR2 YYEKEE (reference sequence). The CDR3 nucleotides are TGTGCCAGCAGCTTGAGGTTTGGGGTGGAGACCCAGTACTTC. Its protein product is CASSLRFGVETQYF.

V gene TRBV18 combines with J gene TRBJ1-2; 9 nucleotides match TRBD1. The CDR3 sequence is 13 residues long. Germline V gene sequence: CDR1 KGHSH, CDR2 LQKENI. V shed 5 bases, J shed 7 bases, and the junction held 5 bases outside the gene matches. CDR3 nucleotide sequence: TGTGCCAGCTCAACCGGGACAGGGAGTGGCTACACCTTC. Translation gives CASSTGTGSGYTF. Complete variable domain (other parts from reference TRBV18 and TRBJ1-2): NAGVMQNPRHLVRRRGQEARLRCSPMKGHSHVYWYRQLPEEGLKFMVYLQKENIIDESGMPKERFSAEFPKEGPSILRIQQVVRGDSAAYFCASSTGTGSGYTFGSGTRLTVV.

About this clone: A far bigger clonotype differs at one base, so this is likely a read error. V is TRBV7-9 and J is TRBJ2-1; D is undetermined. Trimming shortened V by 7 bases and J by 4 bases, and 8 bases separated the two germline ends. The CDR3 loop spans 12 amino acids. CDR1 and CDR2 from the germline V gene are SEHNR and FQNEAQ (reference sequence). The CDR3 loop is CASTDSYNEQFF. CDR3 sequence (DNA): TGTGCCAGCACCGATTCTTACAATGAGCAGTTCTTC.

This chain links TRBV7-9 with TRBJ1-3, with D possibly TRBD1 on 5 matching bases. The CDR3 extends over 15 amino acids. Trimming took off 5 bases at V and 4 bases at J, with 15 bases between the two ends. The germline gives CDR1 SEHNR, CDR2 FQNEAQ (reference sequence). DNA for the CDR3: TGTGCCAGCAGCCCCTCACAGGCGTCGGGAAACACCATATATTTT. This sequence encodes CASSPSQASGNTIYF.

This clone was found a few times. This sequence joins TRBV7-3 and TRBJ2-1, with 9 nucleotides matching TRBD2. The ends lost 5 bases at V and 7 bases at J; junction bases unmatched: 9. Germline CDR1 is SGHTA and CDR2 is FQGTGA. This CDR3 region has 15 residues. The CDR3 DNA reads as TGTGCCAGCAGCCTAAGACTAGCGGAACGTAATGAGCAGTTCTTC. Protein product: CASSLRLAERNEQFF.